In this sample, the clone carrying this TCR beta chain turned up a few times. These data originate in a study of blood T cell repertoires in COVID-19. The germline CDR1 and CDR2 sequences are SGHRS and YFSETQ. Trimming took 1 base from V and 4 from J; bases not matched to a gene: 5. This CDR3 spans 15 amino acids. Participants' own reports of clinical history determined their cohort assignment. Assay: immunoSEQ multiplex PCR; the TCRdb copy retains only in-frame clones and omits some. The sample includes approximately 260,000 clones, around 84% of them seen just once. What was sequenced was PBMCs or T cells enriched from blood (not recorded which). This TCR derives from a man aged 30-40 years with acute COVID-19. The J gene is TRBJ2-1, the V gene TRBV5-1, with 7 bases fitting TRBD2. As DNA, the CDR3 is TGCGCCAGCAGCTTGACCGGGACTACTTACAATGAGCAGTTCTTC. As protein: CASSLTGTTYNEQFF.